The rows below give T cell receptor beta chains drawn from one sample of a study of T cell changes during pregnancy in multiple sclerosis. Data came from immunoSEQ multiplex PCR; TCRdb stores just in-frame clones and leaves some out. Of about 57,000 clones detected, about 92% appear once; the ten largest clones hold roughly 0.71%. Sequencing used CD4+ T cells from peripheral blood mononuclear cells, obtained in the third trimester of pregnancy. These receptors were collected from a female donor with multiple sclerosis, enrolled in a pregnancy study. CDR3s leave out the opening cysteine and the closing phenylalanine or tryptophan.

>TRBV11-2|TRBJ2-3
ASRRGDLAGRTDTQY
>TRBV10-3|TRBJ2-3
ATGAGGGSTDTQY
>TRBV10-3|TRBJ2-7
AISESGALTYEQY
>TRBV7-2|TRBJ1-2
ASRDGGVTLAGGYT
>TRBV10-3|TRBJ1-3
AIGWQGAGNTIY
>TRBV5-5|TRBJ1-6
ASSPPGVFSPLH
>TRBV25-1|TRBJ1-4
ASSELGLLGEKLF
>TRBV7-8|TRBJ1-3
ASSGGGVTSGNTIY
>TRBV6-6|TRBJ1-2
ASRGDWIPGYT
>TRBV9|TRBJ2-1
ASSTQGNEQF
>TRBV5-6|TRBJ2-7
ASSLRGGASRFYEQY
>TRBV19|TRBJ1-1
ASSRQGARSTGSHTEAF
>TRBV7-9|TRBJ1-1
ASSLGGAGGANTEAF
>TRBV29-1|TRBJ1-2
SVDPFGTGDYGYT
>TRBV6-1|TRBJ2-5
ASSDQGGILETQY
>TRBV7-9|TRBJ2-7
ASSFLQGVGEQY
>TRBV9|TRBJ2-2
ASSVPRTGESGELF
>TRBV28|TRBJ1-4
ASRQQPGQGEEKLF
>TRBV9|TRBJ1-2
ASSLRDSLDGYT
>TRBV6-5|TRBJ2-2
ASRGYTGELF
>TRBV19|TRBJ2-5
ASRGGGGYQETQY
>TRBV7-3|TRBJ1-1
ASSLFAGGGSEAF
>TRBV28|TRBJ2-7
ASCVPGTGAYEQY
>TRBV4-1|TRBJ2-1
ASSHRGGSSYNEQF